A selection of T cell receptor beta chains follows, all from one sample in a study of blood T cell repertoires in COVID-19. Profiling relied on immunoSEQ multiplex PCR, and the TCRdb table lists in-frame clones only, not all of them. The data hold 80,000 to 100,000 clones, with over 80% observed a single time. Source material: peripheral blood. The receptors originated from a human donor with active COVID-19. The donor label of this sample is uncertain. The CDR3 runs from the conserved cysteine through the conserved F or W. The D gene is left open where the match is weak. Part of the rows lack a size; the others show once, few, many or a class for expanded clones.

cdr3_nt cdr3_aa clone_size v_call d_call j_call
TGCGCCAGCAGTCCCGGGACAGCCTCGGGCACAGATACGCAGTATTTT CASSPGTASGTDTQYF . TRBV10-1 TRBD1 TRBJ2-3
TGTGCCAGCAGTTACTCGAAGTCCGGGACAGACAATGGCTACACCTTC CASSYSKSGTDNGYTF . TRBV6-6 TRBD1 TRBJ1-2
TGTGCCAGCAGCGTAACCGACACGTCGGAGACCCAGTACTTC CASSVTDTSETQYF . TRBV9 . TRBJ2-5
TGCGCCAGCACCTCCCGGGGTATTTCTGGGGCCAACGTCCTGACTTTC CASTSRGISGANVLTF . TRBV5-1 . TRBJ2-6
TGTGCCAGCAGCTCCGACTATCCCGGTGAGCAGTTCTTC CASSSDYPGEQFF . TRBV7-3 . TRBJ2-1
TGTGCCAGCAGCCGACAGGGAAGCTATGGCTACACCTTC CASSRQGSYGYTF . TRBV3-1/TRBV3-2 TRBD1 TRBJ1-2
TGCGCCAGCAGCTTGGGACAGCCAGGGGAAAAACTGTTTTTT CASSLGQPGEKLFF . TRBV5-1 . TRBJ1-4
TGTGCCAGCAGCTTAGAGGGGCGTCGCCAGCCCCAGCATTTT CASSLEGRRQPQHF . TRBV7-8 . TRBJ1-5
TGCGCCAGCAGCCTGGATACCGGGACAGGGGACATAAACGATGAAAAACTGTTTTTT CASSLDTGTGDINDEKLFF . TRBV5-1 TRBD1 TRBJ1-4
TGTGCCAGCAGCTTCAGACAGGGAGGAAGAGGAAACACCATATATTTT CASSFRQGGRGNTIYF few TRBV7-2 TRBD1 TRBJ1-3
TGTGCCAGCAGCTTGGCCGGCGGGGGCCCAAGCTCTGGAAACACCATATATTTT CASSLAGGGPSSGNTIYF once TRBV5-4 . TRBJ1-3
TGTGCCAGCAGTGACCGAGACAGGTCTTCGGAGACCCAGTACTTC CASSDRDRSSETQYF . TRBV6-1 . TRBJ2-5
TGTGCCAGCAGCCAACAGGGGGTGGAAGGCTACACCTTC CASSQQGVEGYTF . TRBV6-5 TRBD1 TRBJ1-2
TGTGCCAGTAGTATAGGGACAGGGATGGGCTCCTATAATTCACCCCTCCACTTT CASSIGTGMGSYNSPLHF . TRBV19 TRBD1 TRBJ1-6
TGTGCCAGCGGATCCCGATACCCCGGGACAGGGGTTGCTGGGGCACATGGTGGCAATCAGCCCCAGCATTTT CASGSRYPGTGVAGAHGGNQPQHF . TRBV28 TRBD1 TRBJ1-5
TGCGCCAGCAGCCAACTGGTCGGACACTTGAACACTGAAGCTTTCTTT CASSQLVGHLNTEAFF . TRBV4-1 . TRBJ1-1
TGTGCCAGCAGTTTGACTCACAGGGGAACGGTAGAGACCCAGTACTTC CASSLTHRGTVETQYF . TRBV6-5 TRBD1 TRBJ2-5
TGTGCCACCGGCGGAGAAGACAGGGGTTTTTACAATGAGCAGTTCTTC CATGGEDRGFYNEQFF . TRBV24-1 TRBD1 TRBJ2-1
TGTGCCAGCAGCGCTCGGGGGGGACATGAGCAGTTCTTC CASSARGGHEQFF . TRBV9 TRBD2 TRBJ2-1
TGTGCCAGCAGCCAAACAGGGTACGACACTGAAGCTTTCTTT CASSQTGYDTEAFF . TRBV3-1/TRBV3-2 . TRBJ1-1
TGTGCCAGCAGCTTAGATAAGCTGCCAGGGGGCAACTACGAGCAGTACTTC CASSLDKLPGGNYEQYF . TRBV7-8 TRBD1 TRBJ2-7
TGTGCCAGCAGCTTAAATAACGGGGGAACCTCGGAGACCCAGTACTTC CASSLNNGGTSETQYF . TRBV11-2 . TRBJ2-5
TGTGCCAGCAGATCCGGGACAGGGGGTCGTTTTGGCTTAGAGACCCAGTACTTC CASRSGTGGRFGLETQYF once TRBV5-4 TRBD1 TRBJ2-5
TGCGCCAGCAGCTTGGACCTTTTACAGGGGGATGGCTACACCTTC CASSLDLLQGDGYTF . TRBV5-1 TRBD1 TRBJ1-2
TGTGCCAGTACCGAAGGGGGCAATGAAAAACTGTTTTTT CASTEGGNEKLFF . TRBV19 TRBD1 TRBJ1-4
TGTGCCAGCAGCTTAGGAGGGTCCACCGGGGAGCTGTTTTTT CASSLGGSTGELFF . TRBV7-8 . TRBJ2-2
TGTGCCAGCAGTCCCATGGGGGGAGGGGAAGCTTTCTTT CASSPMGGGEAFF . TRBV27 . TRBJ1-1
TGTGCCAGTCACCCTTTACAGGGGGGGGGCCAAGAGACCCAGTACTTC CASHPLQGGGQETQYF . TRBV6-6 . TRBJ2-5
TGTGCCAGCGGGCGGGGAGTTTTCTACGAGCAGTACTTC CASGRGVFYEQYF . TRBV6-5 . TRBJ2-7